The 6 T cell receptor beta chains reported below all come from one sample, sequenced in a study of blood T cell repertoires in COVID-19. Clones were read by immunoSEQ multiplex PCR, and TCRdb kept only the in-frame ones, dropping some. This sample yields approximately 180,000 clones, of which over 60% are seen a single time; about 26% belongs to the top ten. The material sequenced was peripheral blood. These receptor sequences come from a woman in her 70s with acute or convalescent COVID-19.

V and J are TRBV24-1 and TRBJ1-1; D is possibly TRBD1 (6 bases). CDR3 length: 12 amino acids. The ends were cut back, 9 bases at V and 3 bases at J, with 10 bases in the middle. The germline V gene encodes CDR1 KGHDR and CDR2 SFDVKD. The CDR3 is CATGGGDTEAFF. Here the CDR3 DNA reads TGTGCCACCGGAGGGGGGGACACTGAAGCTTTCTTT.

CDR3 coding DNA: TGTGCCAGCAGCAAAGGTAGGGGCCGTACCTACGAGCAGTACTTC. Encoded protein: CASSKGRGRTYEQYF. The chain joins TRBV21-1 to TRBJ2-7; the table's D call of TRBD1 was not tested on the DNA. TRBV21-1 corresponds to a pseudogene. The CDR3 extends over 15 amino acids.

The V and J genes are TRBV29-1 and TRBJ2-3, with D perhaps matching TRBD2 (6 bases). The germline V gene encodes CDR1 SQVTM and CDR2 ANQGSEA. This CDR3 is built from 16 residues. Trimming left V 1 base short and J 1 base short, with 15 bases between. In nucleotides, the CDR3 is TGCAGCGTTGAAGGCGGACTAAGGTATGGCACAGATACGCAGTATTTT. Its translation: CSVEGGLRYGTDTQYF.

This clone was found many times. The CDR3 DNA is TGCGCCAGCAGCGTAGGGAGTCGGCGAGAGACCCAGTACTTC. Encoded protein: CASSVGSRRETQYF. J is TRBJ2-5 and V is TRBV5-1; tentatively, D is TRBD2 (5 bases). V dropped 4 bases and J dropped 4 bases, with 14 bases sitting between them. Germline V gene lookup returns CDR1 SGHRS and CDR2 YFSETQ. The CDR3 runs 14 residues.

The chain has TRBV6-5 and TRBJ1-1, with a weak D call TRBD1 (5 bases). With 4 bases removed from V and 4 bases from J, the gap between germline ends came to 10 bases. This CDR3 has 13 residues. From germline, CDR1 is MNHEY and CDR2 SVGAGI. DNA for the CDR3: TGTGCCAGCAGTTGGGGAGGGACCACTGAAGCTTTCTTT. Amino acid sequence: CASSWGGTTEAFF.

V gene TRBV19 combines with J gene TRBJ1-1; a possible D gene is TRBD1 (6 bases). The CDR3 has 13 residues. V lost 7 bases and J lost 2, with 11 bases in between. Germline V gene data show CDR1 as LNHDA and CDR2 as SQIVND (reference sequence). Written as DNA, the CDR3 is TGTGCCAGTACTATGACAGGTAACACTGAAGCTTTCTTT. It specifies CASTMTGNTEAFF.